The 32 T cell receptor beta chains below were found in one sample sequenced in a study of CD8+ T cells in alopecia areata. It was cDNA, reverse transcribed from extracted RNA, that served as the sequencing template. Clones were sequenced by immunoSEQ multiplex PCR, and TCRdb holds only the in-frame ones, with some missing. The sample gives approximately 150,000 clones, 58% of which show up once; around 15% is in the top ten. Treatment: oral pan-JAK inhibitor, 5-10 mg twice daily. The sample here was CD4+ T cells sorted from blood, taken between weeks 55 and 65, from a patient treated with tofacitinib. Source of these receptors: a human donor with alopecia areata.

In nucleotides, the CDR3 is TGTGCCAGCAGCGTAGGTGGGGACGCAGCCAAAAACATTCAGTACTTC. Translation: CASSVGGDAAKNIQYF. This chain joins TRBV9 and TRBJ2-4, with D perhaps TRBD1 or TRBD2 (5 bases each). CDR3 length equals 16 residues. The V end lost 0 bases, the J end lost 0 bases, and 10 bases lay between the germline ends. Germline V gives CDR1 SGDLS, CDR2 YYNGEE.

This chain's CDR3 is CASSPSGGASKETQYF. DNA for the CDR3: TGTGCCAGCTCACCGTCCGGCGGGGCGTCCAAAGAGACCCAGTACTTC. This chain uses TRBV18 with TRBJ2-5, with a weak D call TRBD2 (6 bases). Trimming removed 3 bases at V and 3 bases at J, with 17 bases between. CDR1 is KGHSH, CDR2 LQKENI, per germline. This CDR3 contains 16 residues.

The V and J genes are TRBV29-1 and TRBJ2-6; D is unresolved. Per germline, CDR1 SQVTM and CDR2 ANQGSEA. The CDR3 extends over 18 amino acids. V was clipped by 0 bases and J by 0 bases, with 15 bases between them. The CDR3 loop is CSVEDSAQRNSGANVLTF. As DNA, the CDR3 is TGCAGCGTTGAAGACAGCGCCCAAAGAAACTCTGGGGCCAACGTCCTGACTTTC. Based on the CDR3 plus reference TRBV29-1 and TRBJ2-6, the full variable domain is SAVISQKPSRDICQRGTSLTIQCQVDSQVTMMFWYRQQPGQSLTLIATANQGSEATYESGFVIDKFPISRPNLTFSTLTVSNMSPEDSSIYLCSVEDSAQRNSGANVLTFGAGSRLTVL.

Of note for this clone: Other DNA variants within this sample encode the same CDR3. The rearrangement links TRBV5-1 to TRBJ2-7; D gene ambiguous. Trimming removed 3 bases at V and 6 bases at J, with 7 bases between. Germline V gene sequence: CDR1 SGHRS, CDR2 YFSETQ. The CDR3 consists of 11 residues. CDR3 DNA sequence: TGCGCCAGCAGCTCAGCTCGCGAGCAGTACTTC. Translated: CASSSAREQYF.

This sequence joins TRBV7-9 and TRBJ1-2, with TRBD1 as a possible D gene (6 bases). The CDR3 loop spans 12 amino acids. Trimming stripped 5 bases from V and 8 bases from J, with 12 bases between. Germline V gives CDR1 SEHNR, CDR2 FQNEAQ (reference sequence). The DNA of the CDR3 is TGTGCCAGCAGCAAGGGGGTCGGAGGCTACACCTTC. Encoded protein: CASSKGVGGYTF.

Concerning this clone itself: Other nucleotide sequences from this sample produce the same CDR3. V usage is TRBV29-1 and J usage is TRBJ1-1, with 7 bases fitting TRBD1. The V segment lost 5 bases and the J segment 4 bases; nucleotides outside the gene matches: 1. Germline V lookup: CDR1 SQVTM, CDR2 ANQGSEA. CDR3 length: 11 amino acids. CDR3 loop: CSVQGGTEAFF. Written as DNA, the CDR3 is TGCAGCGTTCAGGGGGGCACTGAAGCTTTCTTT.

This sequence joins TRBV5-1 and TRBJ1-3; D unclear. CDR3 size: 14 residues. CDR1 is SGHRS and CDR2 is YFSETQ in the germline V gene. Trimming removed 0 bases at V and 2 bases at J, with 6 bases between. In DNA, the CDR3 is TGCGCCAGCAGCTTGGTCTCAGCTGGAAACACCATATATTTT. Residues: CASSLVSAGNTIYF. Variable domain in full (rest from reference TRBV5-1 and TRBJ1-3): KAGVTQTPRYLIKTRGQQVTLSCSPISGHRSVSWYQQTPGQGLQFLFEYFSETQRNKGNFPGRFSGRQFSNSRSEMNVSTLELGDSALYLCASSLVSAGNTIYFGEGSWLTVV.

The V call is TRBV2, the J call TRBJ2-3, with unresolved D. V was trimmed by 5 bases and J by 1 base, leaving 13 bases between them. The CDR3 has 15 amino acids. Per germline, CDR1 SNHLY and CDR2 FYNNEI. The chain's CDR3 is CASSTTAAGTDTQYF. The CDR3 nucleotides read TGTGCCAGCAGTACGACGGCCGCAGGCACAGATACGCAGTATTTT.

The CDR3 region has the DNA TGTGCCAGCAGCCCAGGACCCTACGAGCAGTACTTC. This encodes CASSPGPYEQYF. The chain employs TRBV6-5 and TRBJ2-7; D is ambiguous. Trimming stripped 6 bases from V and 2 bases from J, with 8 bases between. This CDR3 region has 12 residues. Germline loops: CDR1 MNHEY, CDR2 SVGAGI.

The J gene is TRBJ1-4, the V gene TRBV19; D call uncertain. Germline assignment: CDR1 LNHDA and CDR2 SQIVND (reference sequence). CDR3 length: 14 amino acids. Between the trimmed V and J ends, which lost 5 bases and 4 bases, there was a span of 11 bases. For the CDR3, the DNA is TGTGCCAGTAGTTTCCGGGGAGGTAATGAAAAACTGTTTTTT. It yields the protein CASSFRGGNEKLFF.

The chain employs TRBV20-1 and TRBJ1-3, with D maybe TRBD1 (6 bases). Looked up from germline, CDR1 is DFQATT and CDR2 is SNEGSKA (reference sequence). V was pared by 6 bases and J by 4 bases, with 7 bases between. This CDR3 contains 11 residues. The CDR3 nucleotides read TGCAGTGCAGGACAGGGAAACACCATATATTTT. Its protein is CSAGQGNTIYF.

The genes are TRBV30 and TRBJ1-2; 9 positions match TRBD1. The V gene end was trimmed by 1 base and the J gene end by 8 bases; junction bases not matched to a gene: 8. Germline CDR1 reads GTSNPN; CDR2 reads SVGIG (reference sequence). The CDR3 extends over 14 amino acids. The CDR3 sequence: CAWSADRGILGYTF. The CDR3 DNA is TGTGCCTGGAGTGCAGACAGGGGGATACTCGGCTACACCTTC.

The rearrangement links TRBV30 to TRBJ1-2; tentatively, D is TRBD1 (5 bases). The CDR3 loop spans 14 amino acids. V was cut by 3 bases and J by 6 bases, with 17 bases left in between. Looked up from germline, CDR1 is GTSNPN and CDR2 is SVGIG (reference sequence). In DNA form, the CDR3 reads TGTGCCTGGAGGGGTCAGGGAATCAGCAATGGCTACACCTTC. Translating it yields CAWRGQGISNGYTF.

The chain has TRBV29-1 and TRBJ2-7; no clear D gene. V lost 4 bases to trimming and J lost 6 bases, with 13 bases between them. The CDR3 has 12 amino acids. Germline V lookup: CDR1 SQVTM, CDR2 ANQGSEA. The CDR3 region has the DNA TGCAGCGTTGTGGAGACCTCTCTCGAGCAGTACTTC. It codes for CSVVETSLEQYF.

The chain employs TRBV7-6 and TRBJ2-3; 8 bases map to TRBD1. This CDR3 has 14 amino acids. Germline assignment: CDR1 SGHVS and CDR2 FNYEAQ. Trimming cost V 2 bases and J 4 bases; bases outside gene matches: 2. In DNA, the CDR3 is TGTGCCAGCAGCTTATACAGGGGGGCAGATACGCAGTATTTT. The encoded protein is CASSLYRGADTQYF. Full variable domain (missing parts from reference TRBV7-6 and TRBJ2-3): GAGVSQSPRYKVTKRGQDVALRCDPISGHVSLYWYRQALGQGPEFLTYFNYEAQQDKSGLPNDRFSAERPEGSISTLTIQRTEQRDSAMYRCASSLYRGADTQYFGPGTRLTVL.

The table lists this clone with a few counts. V usage is TRBV5-1 and J usage is TRBJ1-1; the D is unclear. Deletions cut 7 bases from V and 5 bases from J, with 18 bases between. Germline CDR1 is SGHRS and CDR2 is YFSETQ. The CDR3 has 14 amino acids. CDR3: CASGVSAGRTEAFF. The CDR3 coding sequence is TGCGCCAGCGGGGTTTCCGCTGGGAGAACTGAAGCTTTCTTT. The full variable domain, rest sourced from reference TRBV5-1 and TRBJ1-1, is KAGVTQTPRYLIKTRGQQVTLSCSPISGHRSVSWYQQTPGQGLQFLFEYFSETQRNKGNFPGRFSGRQFSNSRSEMNVSTLELGDSALYLCASGVSAGRTEAFFGQGTRLTVV.

The rearrangement joins TRBV7-6 to TRBJ2-3; D gene ambiguous. The germline gives CDR1 SGHVS, CDR2 FNYEAQ. The V end lost 1 base, the J end lost 0 bases, and 8 bases lay between the germline ends. This CDR3 spans 15 amino acids. The CDR3 DNA reads TGTGCCAGCAGCTTAGGAGATACTAGCACAGATACGCAGTATTTT. This sequence encodes CASSLGDTSTDTQYF.

About this clone: Other DNA sequences in the sample encode the same CDR3. The CDR3 DNA reads as TGTGCCAGCTCACCTCCCAAGGGGGACACTGAAGCTTTCTTT. It yields the protein CASSPPKGDTEAFF. This chain uses TRBV18 with TRBJ1-1, with D possibly being TRBD1 (6 bases). Trimming removed 3 bases at V and 3 bases at J, with 11 bases between. Germline CDR1 reads KGHSH; CDR2 reads LQKENI. CDR3 length: 14 amino acids.

This clone was found many times. This rearrangement joins TRBV29-1 to TRBJ2-1; unclear D gene. V was pared by 6 bases and J by 7 bases, with 13 bases between. The CDR3 has 12 residues. The V gene's germline CDR1 is SQVTM and CDR2 ANQGSEA. The CDR3 bases are TGCAGCGTGGATAACCAAGTTAATGAGCAGTTCTTC. This encodes CSVDNQVNEQFF.

The chain employs TRBV11-2 and TRBJ2-5; D gene ambiguous. The CDR3 contains 13 residues. CDR1 is SGHAT and CDR2 is FQNNGV in the germline V gene. V lost 5 bases and J lost 1, with 8 bases in between. The CDR3 loop is CASSPDPQETQYF. In DNA, the CDR3 is TGTGCCAGCAGCCCAGACCCCCAAGAGACCCAGTACTTC.

The chain employs TRBV29-1 and TRBJ1-5, with a weak D call TRBD1 (6 bases). Germline values: CDR1 SQVTM, CDR2 ANQGSEA. There are 15 residues in the CDR3. The V end was cut by 4 bases, the J end by 0 bases, with 13 bases between. Written as DNA, the CDR3 is TGCAGCGTTGGTGTAGGGGGGAATAGCAATCAGCCCCAGCATTTT. It is translated as CSVGVGGNSNQPQHF.

This sequence joins TRBV19 and TRBJ2-7; D gene ambiguous. The CDR3 consists of 13 residues. Trimming pared 1 base from V and 7 bases from J, leaving 11 bases between. The germline CDR1 and CDR2 sequences are LNHDA and SQIVND (reference sequence). CDR3 residues: CASSIGGPREQYF. Written as DNA, the CDR3 is TGTGCCAGTAGTATAGGTGGACCCCGGGAGCAGTACTTC. Complete variable domain (other parts from reference TRBV19 and TRBJ2-7): DGGITQSPKYLFRKEGQNVTLSCEQNLNHDAMYWYRQDPGQGLRLIYYSQIVNDFQKGDIAEGYSVSREKKESFPLTVTSAQKNPTAFYLCASSIGGPREQYFGPGTRLTVT.

This clone was seen a handful of times. The J gene is TRBJ2-3, the V gene TRBV5-1; TRBD1 matches 7 bases. Trimming cost V 0 bases and J 9 bases; bases outside gene matches: 4. The CDR3 consists of 13 residues. Germline CDR1 and CDR2: SGHRS and YFSETQ. DNA of the CDR3: TGCGCCAGCAGCTTGGGCCAAGGGGGCACGCAGTATTTT. Amino acid sequence: CASSLGQGGTQYF.

V is TRBV30 and J is TRBJ1-5; D might be TRBD1 (6 bases). Trimming shortened V by 1 base and J by 0 bases, and 7 bases separated the two germline ends. CDR1 and CDR2 from the germline V gene are GTSNPN and SVGIG (reference sequence). The CDR3 has 14 amino acids. This CDR3 is CAWSGTVSNQPQHF. In DNA, the CDR3 is TGTGCCTGGAGTGGGACAGTTAGCAATCAGCCCCAGCATTTT.

The chain couples TRBV1 to TRBJ1-1. TRBV1 is termed a pseudogene. The length of the CDR3 is 12 residues. The CDR3 protein is CTSSQGLTEAFF. CDR3 in DNA: TGCACCAGCAGCCAGGGGTTAACTGAAGCTTTCTTT.

This rearrangement joins TRBV2 to TRBJ2-7; TRBD1 matches at 8 bases. The CDR3 has 12 residues. With V trimmed by 5 bases and J by 7 bases, 4 bases remained unmatched. Germline CDR1 and CDR2: SNHLY and FYNNEI. The CDR3 DNA sequence: TGTGCCAGCAGTAGGACAGGGTGGGAGCAGTACTTC. Its protein product is CASSRTGWEQYF.

V and J are TRBV30 and TRBJ2-7; a weak D match, TRBD1 (6 bases). CDR3 length equals 13 residues. Trimming left V 8 bases short and J 2 bases short, with 16 bases between. Germline loops: CDR1 GTSNPN, CDR2 SVGIG (reference sequence). The chain's CDR3 is CASSGHLTYEQYF. The CDR3, as DNA: TGTGCCAGCTCGGGACACCTTACCTACGAGCAGTACTTC.

The V gene is TRBV19, the J gene TRBJ1-5; D may be TRBD1 (5 bases). The CDR3 consists of 16 residues. Germline V gene lookup returns CDR1 LNHDA and CDR2 SQIVND (reference sequence). V was shortened by 2 bases and J by 2 bases, with 13 bases between the two germline ends. DNA for the CDR3: TGTGCCAGTAGTATACTCGGGGCGCGCGGCAATCAGCCCCAGCATTTT. Translation: CASSILGARGNQPQHF.

The V and J genes are TRBV6-6 and TRBJ2-1; no clear D gene. Germline lookup yields CDR1 MNHNY and CDR2 SVGAGI (reference sequence). The CDR3 consists of 13 residues. Trimming took 7 bases from V and 12 from J, leaving 19 bases between them. CDR3 in DNA: TGTGCCAGCACTAGAGCTGGAGATGTTTCGCAGTTCTTC. As protein: CASTRAGDVSQFF.

This chain links TRBV29-1 with TRBJ1-1; D remains unclear. V gave up 4 bases and J gave up 10 bases, with 13 bases separating them. Germline-derived CDR1 and CDR2 are SQVTM and ANQGSEA. This CDR3 spans 11 amino acids. Written as DNA, the CDR3 is TGCAGCGTTGGGACGTTCGCAAGAGCTTTCTTT. It specifies CSVGTFARAFF.

This chain joins TRBV9 and TRBJ2-3, with D maybe TRBD2 (6 bases). V lost 0 bases and J 2 bases, leaving 10 bases between the germline ends. Germline V gives CDR1 SGDLS, CDR2 YYNGEE. The CDR3 length is 15 residues. DNA of the CDR3: TGTGCCAGCAGCGTAGGTGGCGGGACCACAGATACGCAGTATTTT. It translates to CASSVGGGTTDTQYF.

In its sample, this clone was seen a few times. V is TRBV7-9 and J is TRBJ2-1; 7 positions match TRBD2. CDR3 length: 16 amino acids. The V and J ends lost 4 bases and 3 bases, in that order; junction bases with no gene match: 9. Germline V gene lookup returns CDR1 SEHNR and CDR2 FQNEAQ (reference sequence). CDR3 sequence: CASSSLGGEGYNEQFF. The CDR3 DNA is TGTGCCAGCAGCTCCCTGGGAGGGGAGGGCTACAATGAGCAGTTCTTC. Filled out from reference TRBV7-9 and TRBJ2-1, the complete variable domain reads DTGVSQNPRHKITKRGQNVTFRCDPISEHNRLYWYRQTLGQGPEFLTYFQNEAQLEKSRLLSDRFSAERPKGSFSTLEIQRTEQGDSAMYLCASSSLGGEGYNEQFFGPGTRLTVL.